This T cell receptor beta chain appears in the sequencing data of a study of T cells in Graves' hyperthyroidism and ophthalmopathy. About the research overall: Blood from the periphery was taken at initial diagnosis, before any treatment. Study findings and constraints: Ophthalmopathy prediction by the model preceded onset by a median roughly 6 months. Most thyroid clonotypes that were expanded above 0.001 also turned up in blood.

It was RNA transcripts that yielded the amplified TCR beta CDR3 regions. HTBI primers were employed in a first-round RT-PCR of the TCR CDR3. TCRdb reanalysed the multiplex PCR reads using MiXCR and keeps one entry per CDR3 protein. The table records approximately 640,000 distinct CDR3 sequences, roughly 17% of them present only once. The germline V and J ends were trimmed by 2 bases and 1 base, with 8 bases remaining between them. The germline V gene encodes CDR1 SEHNR and CDR2 FQNEAQ (reference sequence). The CDR3 length is 14 residues. The PBMCs studied were ones that came from around 10 ml fresh peripheral blood. Concerning this clonotype: Its antigen is not identified.

This TCR derives from a man in his fifties or sixties with Graves' hyperthyroidism. The sample consisted of blood. This chain joins TRBV7-9 and TRBJ1-1; D gene unclear. The CDR3, as DNA: TGTGCCAGCAGCTTACCCATAAAGAACACTGAAGCTTTCTTT. This gives the protein CASSLPIKNTEAFF.